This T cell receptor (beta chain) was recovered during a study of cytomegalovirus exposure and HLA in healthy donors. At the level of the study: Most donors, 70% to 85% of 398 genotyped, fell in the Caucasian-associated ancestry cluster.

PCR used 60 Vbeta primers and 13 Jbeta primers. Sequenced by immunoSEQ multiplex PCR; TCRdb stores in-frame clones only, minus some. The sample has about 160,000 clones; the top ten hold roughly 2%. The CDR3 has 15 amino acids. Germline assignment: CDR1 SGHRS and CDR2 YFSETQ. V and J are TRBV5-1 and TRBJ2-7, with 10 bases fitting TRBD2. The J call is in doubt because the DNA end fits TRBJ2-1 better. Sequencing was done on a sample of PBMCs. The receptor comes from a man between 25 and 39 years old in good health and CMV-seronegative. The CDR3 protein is CASSLGLAGLNEQFF. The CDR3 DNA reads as TGCGCCAGCAGCTTGGGACTAGCGGGCCTCAATGAGCAGTTCTTC.